The 25 T cell receptor beta chains in this list originate from one sample, sequenced in a study of Ad26.COV2.S vaccination and SARS-CoV-2 variants. Clones were read by immunoSEQ multiplex PCR, and TCRdb kept only the in-frame ones, dropping some. This table has some 330,000 clones, under 90% appearing once. Treatment indicated: about 20 received Ad26.COV2.S at low or high dose, single or two shots; several received placebo; per-sample allocation not given. Material that was analyzed had been drawn on day 63 after the first vaccine or placebo injection. Sequenced here: peripheral blood, sampled in a trial of Ad26.COV2.S vaccine versus placebo. These receptor sequences come from a person aged 18 to 65 who received the Ad26.COV2.S COVID-19 vaccine or a placebo.

The chain combines TRBV27 with TRBJ2-1; D not resolved. Germline V gives CDR1 MNHEY, CDR2 SMNVEV (reference sequence). The V end was cut by 10 bases, the J end by 7 bases, with 20 bases between. The CDR3 sequence is 14 residues long. This chain's CDR3 is CAISNLGPTNEQFF. The CDR3 DNA sequence: TGTGCCATTTCGAACCTAGGACCGACAAATGAGCAGTTCTTC.

This clone appeared a few times. The chain employs TRBV7-2 and TRBJ2-7, with 8 nucleotides matching TRBD2. V shed 5 bases, J shed 3 bases, and the junction held 6 bases outside the gene matches. CDR1 is SGHTA and CDR2 is FQGNSA in the germline V gene. This CDR3 is 14 amino acids long. The CDR3 DNA sequence: TGTGCCAGCAGCGCGACTAGCGCTAACTACGAGCAGTACTTC. Translating gives CASSATSANYEQYF.

J is TRBJ2-7 and V is TRBV27, with 14 bases matching TRBD2. Germline V gene sequence: CDR1 MNHEY, CDR2 SMNVEV (reference sequence). The CDR3 spans 19 residues. V lost 2 bases to trimming and J lost 4 bases; unmatched junction nucleotides: 13. The chain's CDR3 is CASSLDSRTSGGKSYEQYF. CDR3 coding DNA: TGTGCCAGCAGTTTAGACAGCCGGACTAGCGGGGGGAAATCGTACGAGCAGTACTTC.

The chain carries TRBV10-1 and TRBJ2-7; 15 positions agree with TRBD2. This CDR3 comprises 15 residues. In germline, CDR1 is WNHNN, CDR2 SYGVQD (reference sequence). J was trimmed by 3 bases and V by 6 bases; bases with no gene match: 3. The CDR3 DNA is TGCGCCAGCAGCGGGACTAGCGGGGGGTACTACGAGCAGTACTTC. Its protein is CASSGTSGGYYEQYF.

This clone has just one count. The chain carries TRBV12-3 or TRBV12-4 and TRBJ1-4; no definite D call. This CDR3 is built from 12 residues. V lost 3 bases and J 7 bases, leaving 6 bases between the germline ends. The CDR3 loop is CASSLTSEKLFF. As DNA, the CDR3 is TGTGCCAGCAGTTTGACGAGTGAAAAACTGTTTTTT.

The chain employs TRBV6-6 and TRBJ2-4, with D hard to call. Germline-derived CDR1 and CDR2 are MNHNY and SVGAGI (reference sequence). The CDR3 loop spans 13 amino acids. Trimming pared 7 bases from V and 2 bases from J, leaving 9 bases between. CDR3 protein: CASTPRPKNIQYF. Written as DNA, the CDR3 is TGTGCCAGCACCCCCCGCCCCAAAAACATTCAGTACTTC.

The V gene is TRBV6-5, the J gene TRBJ1-4; D not resolved. In germline, CDR1 is MNHEY, CDR2 SVGAGI. Trimming removed 4 bases at V and 7 bases at J, with 16 bases between. The CDR3 spans 15 residues. CDR3 sequence reads: CASSSEVGASEKLFF. The DNA of the CDR3 is TGTGCCAGCAGTTCCGAGGTCGGAGCTAGTGAAAAACTGTTTTTT.

The rearrangement links TRBV4-1 to TRBJ1-2; unclear D gene. CDR1 and CDR2 from the germline V gene are MGHRA and YSYEKL. Deletions cut 6 bases from V and 6 bases from J, with 14 bases between. The CDR3 has 13 amino acids. The CDR3 coding sequence is TGCGCCAGCAGTTATACGAGTGGTAATGGCTACACCTTC. Translating gives CASSYTSGNGYTF.

The chain combines TRBV19 with TRBJ1-1; TRBD1 is a possible D gene (6 bases). CDR1 is LNHDA and CDR2 is SQIVND in the germline V gene (reference sequence). The CDR3 has 14 amino acids. Trimming removed 4 bases from V and 3 bases from J, with 12 bases in between. This CDR3 is CASSKTGRDTEAFF. In DNA, the CDR3 is TGTGCCAGTAGTAAAACAGGGAGGGACACTGAAGCTTTCTTT.

J is TRBJ1-5 and V is TRBV20-1; tentative D call: TRBD1 (5 bases). The CDR3 sequence is 15 residues long. V shed 3 bases and J shed 3 bases, with 15 bases lying between them. CDR1 is DFQATT, CDR2 SNEGSKA, per germline (reference sequence). CDR3 protein: CSASPGLNSNQPQHF. DNA for the CDR3: TGCAGTGCTAGTCCGGGGCTTAACTCCAATCAGCCCCAGCATTTT.

CDR3 DNA: TGTGCCAGCAGCCCGCTAGCGGGAGGGCTCAATGAGCAGTTCTTC. Protein sequence: CASSPLAGGLNEQFF. This chain joins TRBV7-6 and TRBJ2-1; 12 nucleotides line up with TRBD2. This CDR3 comprises 15 residues. The V and J ends lost 5 bases and 6 bases, in that order; junction bases with no gene match: 5. Per germline, CDR1 SGHVS and CDR2 FNYEAQ.

V gene TRBV4-3 combines with J gene TRBJ2-7; the D gene is possibly TRBD2 (6 bases). Per germline, CDR1 LGHNA and CDR2 YSLEER. Trimming took 0 bases from V and 0 from J, leaving 9 bases between them. The CDR3 runs 15 residues. CDR3 in DNA: TGCGCCAGCAGCCAAGAACTAGCCAGCTCCTACGAGCAGTACTTC. Translation gives CASSQELASSYEQYF.

The rearrangement links TRBV10-3 to TRBJ1-1, with D unclear. Germline CDR1 is ENHRY and CDR2 is SYGVKD. The ends were cut back, 4 bases at V and 1 base at J, with 7 bases in the middle. This CDR3 comprises 13 residues. The CDR3 DNA follows: TGTGCCATCAGTGGCGAGGGGAACACTGAAGCTTTCTTT. Protein sequence: CAISGEGNTEAFF.

This clone has a single count. The rearrangement links TRBV27 to TRBJ1-2; D is perhaps TRBD1 (5 bases). The CDR3 has 17 amino acids. V was cut by 0 bases and J by 4 bases, with 18 bases left in between. Per the germline V gene, CDR1 is MNHEY and CDR2 is SMNVEV (reference sequence). In DNA, the CDR3 is TGTGCCAGCAGTTTATCATCCGGGGACGGTGCACCCTATGGCTACACCTTC. Encoded protein: CASSLSSGDGAPYGYTF.

This sequence joins TRBV6-5 and TRBJ2-7; no reliable D call. The CDR3 spans 14 residues. Per germline, CDR1 MNHEY and CDR2 SVGAGI. Trimming removed 4 bases at V and 7 bases at J, with 17 bases between. The CDR3 nucleotides read TGTGCCAGCAGTTCCCCCGCCTTCCTTGGGGAGCAGTACGTC. The encoded protein is CASSSPAFLGEQYV.

The rearrangement links TRBV5-6 to TRBJ1-2; TRBD1 matches 9 bases. The germline CDR1 and CDR2 sequences are SGHDT and YYEEEE. The CDR3 covers 14 residues. V lost 0 bases to trimming and J lost 8 bases; unmatched junction nucleotides: 5. The CDR3 reads CASSLGQGVYGYTF. The CDR3, as DNA: TGTGCCAGCAGCTTGGGACAGGGGGTCTACGGCTACACCTTC. The full variable domain, completed using reference TRBV5-6 and TRBJ1-2, is DAGVTQSPTHLIKTRGQQVTLRCSPKSGHDTVSWYQQALGQGPQFIFQYYEEEERQRGNFPDRFSGHQFPNYSSELNVNALLLGDSALYLCASSLGQGVYGYTFGSGTRLTVV.

This chain connects TRBV29-1 to TRBJ1-6, with D unclear. The V gene lost 4 bases and the J gene lost 7 bases, with 11 bases spanning the gap. This CDR3 region has 13 residues. Germline loops: CDR1 SQVTM, CDR2 ANQGSEA. In nucleotides, the CDR3 is TGCAGCGTTGGCGGCGGGTTGAATTCACCCCTCCACTTT. Amino acid sequence: CSVGGGLNSPLHF.

J is TRBJ2-3 and V is TRBV11-2, with 11 nucleotides matching TRBD2. The CDR3 has 17 amino acids. Per the germline V gene, CDR1 is SGHAT and CDR2 is FQNNGV. J gave up 1 base and V 2 bases, and 5 bases lay outside the gene matches. The CDR3 reads CASSLSPTSGGTDTQYF. Here the CDR3 DNA reads TGTGCCAGCAGCTTAAGCCCGACTAGCGGGGGCACAGATACGCAGTATTTT.

V usage is TRBV2 and J usage is TRBJ2-1; 8 nucleotides match TRBD2. Germline V gene lookup returns CDR1 SNHLY and CDR2 FYNNEI. The CDR3 length is 15 residues. The junction had 5 bases not matched to a gene; V was cut back by 7 bases and J by 0 bases. DNA for the CDR3: TGTGCCAGCATTTTCCTAGCGGGCTCCTACAATGAGCAGTTCTTC. Translated, it gives CASIFLAGSYNEQFF.

DNA for the CDR3: TGTGCCAGTAGTCCTGGGGACAGGGGATACACTGAAGCTTTCTTT. It yields the protein CASSPGDRGYTEAFF. This chain joins TRBV19 and TRBJ1-1, with TRBD1 matching 10 bases. The CDR3 sequence is 15 residues long. Germline lookup yields CDR1 LNHDA and CDR2 SQIVND (reference sequence). The V and J ends lost 5 bases and 3 bases, in that order; junction bases with no gene match: 6.

In DNA, the CDR3 is TGTGCCAGCAGTGGTAATGGGAGGTACATTCAGTACTTC. Translation: CASSGNGRYIQYF. V usage is TRBV25-1 and J usage is TRBJ2-4, with D perhaps TRBD2 (6 bases). Germline CDR1 MGHDK, CDR2 SYGVNS. V was shortened by 4 bases and J by 8 bases, with 12 bases between the two germline ends. The CDR3 has 13 amino acids.

The chain uses TRBV6-5 and TRBJ1-2; 8 bases match TRBD1. Germline CDR1 reads MNHEY; CDR2 reads SVGAGI. The length of the CDR3 is 15 residues. V lost 0 bases and J lost 4; bases outside the gene matches: 4. CDR3: CASSYSKGTGYGYTF. The CDR3 nucleotides are TGTGCCAGCAGTTACTCGAAGGGGACAGGCTATGGCTACACCTTC.

About this clone: Other nucleotide sequences from this sample produce the same CDR3. This chain links TRBV9 with TRBJ2-1; TRBD2 agrees at 10 bases. The V gene's germline CDR1 is SGDLS and CDR2 YYNGEE. V trimming: 0 bases; J trimming: 4 bases; junction bases outside the gene matches: 1. This CDR3 has 15 residues. The CDR3 here is CASSVGTSGYNEQFF. The DNA of the CDR3 is TGTGCCAGCAGCGTAGGGACTAGCGGTTACAATGAGCAGTTCTTC.

CDR3 amino acids: CASSILGTGGYGTGELFF. The CDR3 DNA reads TGTGCCAGTAGTATACTCGGGACAGGGGGTTATGGCACCGGGGAGCTGTTTTTT. The rearrangement uses TRBV19 and TRBJ2-2, with 11 bases that match TRBD1. The V and J ends lost 2 bases and 4 bases, in that order; junction bases with no gene match: 9. The CDR3 length is 18 residues. The germline CDR1 and CDR2 sequences are LNHDA and SQIVND (reference sequence).

This chain joins TRBV5-1 and TRBJ2-7; D ambiguous. The CDR3 extends over 13 amino acids. Trimming removed 2 bases from V and 2 bases from J, with 8 bases in between. Germline V gene lookup returns CDR1 SGHRS and CDR2 YFSETQ. The CDR3 region is CASSFGRAYEQYF. In nucleotides, the CDR3 is TGCGCCAGCAGCTTCGGACGTGCCTACGAGCAGTACTTC.